This entry lists 32 T cell receptor beta chains sequenced from one sample in a study of CD8+ T cells in alopecia areata. RNA was extracted and reverse transcribed into cDNA as the sequencing template. Repertoires were generated with immunoSEQ multiplex PCR, while TCRdb's copy carries only in-frame clones and drops some. The sample carries about 140,000 clones, around 55% recorded once. The sequencing input was CD4+ T cells sorted from blood. The source of these receptors is a human donor in good health.

The chain recombines TRBV19 with TRBJ2-5, with a possible D match to TRBD2 (5 bases). Trimming left V 9 bases short and J 2 bases short, with 25 bases between. Germline assignment: CDR1 LNHDA and CDR2 SQIVND (reference sequence). This CDR3 is 17 amino acids long. CDR3 residues: CASNPGWGEPLQETQYF. The CDR3, as DNA: TGTGCCAGCAATCCGGGTTGGGGAGAGCCCCTACAAGAGACCCAGTACTTC. Full variable domain (remainder filled in from reference TRBV19 and TRBJ2-5): DGGITQSPKYLFRKEGQNVTLSCEQNLNHDAMYWYRQDPGQGLRLIYYSQIVNDFQKGDIAEGYSVSREKKESFPLTVTSAQKNPTAFYLCASNPGWGEPLQETQYFGPGTRLLVL.

V usage is TRBV7-8 and J usage is TRBJ1-2; D is possibly TRBD1 (6 bases). Germline CDR1 and CDR2: SGHVS and FQNEAQ. The CDR3 consists of 18 residues. Trimming removed 4 bases at V and 3 bases at J, with 24 bases between. In nucleotides, the CDR3 is TGTGCCAGCAGCTCCAGTGGGGGCTTAGGGAAGAGAGACTATGGCTACACCTTC. Its translation is CASSSSGGLGKRDYGYTF.

A few counts support this clone. CDR3 loop: CSVLAGDDEQFF. CDR3 DNA: TGCAGCGTTCTAGCGGGAGACGATGAGCAGTTCTTC. The chain has TRBV29-1 and TRBJ2-1, with TRBD2 matching over 10 bases. CDR3 length equals 12 residues. J was trimmed by 8 bases and V by 5 bases; bases with no gene match: 3. From germline, CDR1 is SQVTM and CDR2 ANQGSEA.

The rearrangement links TRBV7-2 to TRBJ2-7; 8 bases are a match to TRBD1. CDR1 and CDR2 (germline): SGHTA, FQGNSA. The CDR3 runs to 13 residues. The V and J ends lost 6 bases and 5 bases, in that order; junction bases with no gene match: 6. The chain's CDR3 is CASRMGQDDEQYF. DNA for the CDR3: TGTGCCAGCAGGATGGGACAGGACGACGAGCAGTACTTC.

This clone was observed a handful of times. The chain employs TRBV5-4 and TRBJ1-2, with 9 bases matching TRBD1. Germline V gene sequence: CDR1 SGHNT, CDR2 YYREEE (reference sequence). Germline trimming cut 2 bases from V and 4 bases from J; bases unmatched to any gene: 3. CDR3 size: 14 residues. In DNA, the CDR3 is TGTGCCAGCAGCTTACAGGGGGCTGGCTATGGCTACACCTTC. This gives the protein CASSLQGAGYGYTF. The complete variable domain, with remaining parts taken from reference TRBV5-4 and TRBJ1-2, reads ETGVTQSPTHLIKTRGQQVTLRCSSQSGHNTVSWYQQALGQGPQFIFQYYREEENGRGNFPPRFSGLQFPNYSSELNVNALELDDSALYLCASSLQGAGYGYTFGSGTRLTVV.

The chain links TRBV13 to TRBJ2-1, with a tentative D call TRBD1 (7 bases). Trimming removed 2 bases at V and 9 bases at J, with 14 bases between. The CDR3 totals 14 residues. Germline V gives CDR1 PRHDT, CDR2 FYEKMQ (reference sequence). CDR3: CASSLHRQGGEQFF. The CDR3 DNA reads TGTGCCAGCAGCTTACATCGACAGGGAGGTGAGCAGTTCTTC.

The chain is built from TRBV6-1 and TRBJ1-1; D unresolved. This CDR3 has 17 amino acids. V gave up 4 bases and J gave up 0 bases, with 18 bases separating them. In germline, CDR1 is MNHNS, CDR2 SASEGT. CDR3 nucleotides: TGTGCCAGCAGTGGAGTACGGGTCAACCTTATGAACACTGAAGCTTTCTTT. Protein product: CASSGVRVNLMNTEAFF.

This clone was counted a few times. The chain is built from TRBV5-6 and TRBJ2-1, with D perhaps TRBD1 or TRBD2 (5 bases each). This CDR3 contains 13 residues. V lost 1 base, J lost 8 bases, and 10 bases lay in between. Germline values: CDR1 SGHDT, CDR2 YYEEEE. CDR3 DNA: TGTGCCAGCAGCTTGAATCTGGGGGATGAGCAGTTCTTC. Translating it yields CASSLNLGDEQFF.

This clone was recorded a few times. The V and J genes are TRBV7-6 and TRBJ2-3; D unresolved. Germline V gene data show CDR1 as SGHVS and CDR2 as FNYEAQ. V lost 1 base, J lost 3 bases, and 8 bases lay in between. This CDR3 has 14 amino acids. This chain's CDR3 is CASSLEVWTDTQYF. DNA for the CDR3: TGTGCCAGCAGCTTAGAGGTGTGGACAGATACGCAGTATTTT.

CDR3 coding DNA: TGTGCCAGCAGCCGGACAGGCACAGATACGCAGTATTTT. This encodes CASSRTGTDTQYF. The chain couples TRBV5-6 to TRBJ2-3, with D maybe TRBD1 (6 bases). This CDR3 spans 13 amino acids. CDR1 SGHDT and CDR2 YYEEEE come from the germline V gene. V dropped 4 bases and J dropped 1 base, with 7 bases sitting between them.

This clone was counted between two and nine times. The sample carries other DNA sequences with the same CDR3. The chain has TRBV10-3 and TRBJ1-1; D call uncertain. V lost 6 bases and J 2 bases, leaving 4 bases between the germline ends. This CDR3 region has 11 residues. The germline CDR1 and CDR2 sequences are ENHRY and SYGVKD. The CDR3 DNA sequence: TGTGCCATCAGAGGTAACACTGAAGCTTTCTTT. This codes for CAIRGNTEAFF.

This chain connects TRBV7-9 to TRBJ2-1; 7 bases agree with TRBD1. In germline, CDR1 is SEHNR, CDR2 FQNEAQ (reference sequence). Unmatched junction bases numbered 11, after V lost 2 bases and J lost 10 bases. The CDR3 is made up of 15 amino acids. The CDR3 protein is CASSLTSWTGREQFF. The CDR3 DNA sequence: TGTGCCAGCAGCTTAACATCTTGGACAGGCCGAGAGCAGTTCTTC. The variable domain in full, completed from reference TRBV7-9 and TRBJ2-1, reads DTGVSQNPRHKITKRGQNVTFRCDPISEHNRLYWYRQTLGQGPEFLTYFQNEAQLEKSRLLSDRFSAERPKGSFSTLEIQRTEQGDSAMYLCASSLTSWTGREQFFGPGTRLTVL.

The chain links TRBV23-1 to TRBJ2-2; 13 positions agree with TRBD2. TRBV23-1 is marked as an open reading frame, function uncertain. The CDR3 is 16 residues long. V trimming: 2 bases; J trimming: 4 bases; junction bases outside the gene matches: 1. CDR3 residues: CASSQTSGRATGELFF. As DNA, the CDR3 is TGCGCCAGCAGTCAAACTAGCGGGAGGGCCACCGGGGAGCTGTTTTTT.

This clone was counted only a few times. V usage is TRBV5-4 and J usage is TRBJ2-2, with no clear D. CDR1 and CDR2 (germline): SGHNT, YYREEE (reference sequence). The V and J ends lost 5 bases and 6 bases respectively, with 11 bases between them. The CDR3 sequence is 13 residues long. The CDR3 coding sequence is TGTGCCAGCAGTCCAATGGAGTCCGGGGAGCTGTTTTTT. The encoded protein is CASSPMESGELFF.

The chain carries TRBV7-9 and TRBJ1-1; D is unclear. The germline CDR1 and CDR2 sequences are SEHNR and FQNEAQ (reference sequence). Trimming took 1 base from V and 0 from J, leaving 9 bases between them. The CDR3 covers 15 residues. The CDR3 DNA follows: TGTGCCAGCAGCTTAGTGGCCAGGTTGAACACTGAAGCTTTCTTT. It is translated as CASSLVARLNTEAFF.

This clone turned up a few times. The chain carries TRBV27 and TRBJ1-2, with D perhaps TRBD1 (5 bases). The CDR3 length is 13 residues. Deletions cut 5 bases from V and 2 bases from J, with 9 bases between. Germline CDR1 is MNHEY and CDR2 is SMNVEV (reference sequence). The CDR3 DNA follows: TGTGCCAGCAGTCGGGACGGAAACTATGGCTACACCTTC. Its translation: CASSRDGNYGYTF.

The rearrangement uses TRBV29-1 and TRBJ1-1, with D hard to call. The CDR3 contains 11 residues. Germline-derived CDR1 and CDR2 are SQVTM and ANQGSEA. With 4 bases removed from V and 5 bases from J, the gap between germline ends came to 8 bases. CDR3 region: CSVAGPTEAFF. CDR3 DNA sequence: TGCAGCGTTGCAGGTCCGACTGAAGCTTTCTTT.

V is TRBV30 and J is TRBJ2-3; D not certain. Germline lookup yields CDR1 GTSNPN and CDR2 SVGIG (reference sequence). The V end lost 1 base, the J end lost 5 bases, and 13 bases lay between the germline ends. The CDR3 sequence is 14 residues long. The CDR3 region is CAWSGYPTGDTQYF. The CDR3 DNA is TGTGCCTGGAGTGGGTACCCAACCGGAGATACGCAGTATTTT.

CDR3 protein: CASSQGYYEQYF. For the CDR3, the DNA is TGTGCCAGCAGCCAAGGATACTACGAGCAGTACTTC. The chain uses TRBV14 and TRBJ2-7; D uncertain. CDR1 SGHDN and CDR2 FVKESK come from the germline V gene. The CDR3 spans 12 residues. V lost 1 base to trimming and J lost 3 bases, with 4 bases between them.

This clone was observed a few times. This chain uses TRBV28 with TRBJ1-1; tentatively, D is TRBD1 (5 bases). This CDR3 is built from 14 residues. The ends were cut back, 7 bases at V and 1 base at J, with 13 bases in the middle. The germline CDR1 and CDR2 sequences are MDHEN and SYDVKM. CDR3: CASNSGAGNTEAFF. The DNA for the CDR3 is TGTGCCAGCAACTCCGGGGCCGGGAACACTGAAGCTTTCTTT.

This clone came up a few times. The rearrangement links TRBV29-1 to TRBJ1-2; D ambiguous. This CDR3 has 12 amino acids. CDR1 and CDR2 (germline): SQVTM, ANQGSEA. V was clipped by 3 bases and J by 7 bases, with 12 bases between them. This CDR3 reads CSVDSPATGYTF. In DNA form, the CDR3 reads TGCAGCGTTGACAGTCCCGCGACTGGCTACACCTTC.

Only one count was recorded for this clone. This chain joins TRBV7-9 and TRBJ2-1; D remains ambiguous. Germline CDR1 reads SEHNR; CDR2 reads FQNEAQ (reference sequence). The V end lost 5 bases, the J end lost 5 bases, and 7 bases lay between the germline ends. The CDR3 runs to 12 residues. CDR3 loop: CASSRRDNEQFF. As DNA, the CDR3 is TGTGCCAGCAGCCGACGCGACAATGAGCAGTTCTTC.

The V and J genes are TRBV2 and TRBJ2-5, with D possibly TRBD2 on 8 matching bases. CDR1 SNHLY and CDR2 FYNNEI come from the germline V gene. V shed 8 bases and J shed 8 bases, with 30 bases lying between them. The CDR3 has 17 amino acids. The CDR3 sequence is CASGLRQGQAGERTQYF. The CDR3 DNA reads TGTGCCAGCGGACTAAGACAGGGCCAAGCGGGAGAGAGAACCCAGTACTTC.

On this clone: The sample contains more than one DNA sequence encoding this CDR3. The V call is TRBV29-1, the J call TRBJ1-1, with D perhaps matching TRBD1 (5 bases). The germline CDR1 and CDR2 sequences are SQVTM and ANQGSEA. With 6 bases removed from V and 0 bases from J, the gap between germline ends came to 11 bases. The CDR3 extends over 13 amino acids. CDR3 DNA sequence: TGCAGCGTGCGGGGACGGCTGAACACTGAAGCTTTCTTT. It specifies CSVRGRLNTEAFF.

This chain links TRBV7-9 with TRBJ1-5; D possibly corresponds to TRBD1 (6 bases). V was cut by 1 base and J by 4 bases, with 11 bases left in between. This CDR3 spans 15 amino acids. The germline V gene encodes CDR1 SEHNR and CDR2 FQNEAQ (reference sequence). The CDR3 loop reads CASSLGTATNQPQHF. For the CDR3, the DNA is TGTGCCAGCAGCTTAGGGACAGCTACTAATCAGCCCCAGCATTTT.

The chain employs TRBV27 and TRBJ2-1; 9 positions agree with TRBD2. This CDR3 is 15 amino acids long. Germline lookup yields CDR1 MNHEY and CDR2 SMNVEV (reference sequence). Trimming at V came to 6 bases and at J to 10 bases, leaving 13 bases not matched to a gene. This chain's CDR3 is CASSNKREARGEQFF. The CDR3 coding sequence is TGTGCCAGCAGCAACAAGCGGGAGGCCCGGGGGGAGCAGTTCTTC.

The chain is built from TRBV6-6 and TRBJ2-7; no clear D gene. This CDR3 is 12 amino acids long. CDR1 MNHNY and CDR2 SVGAGI come from the germline V gene (reference sequence). Trimming took off 4 bases at V and 4 bases at J, with 8 bases between the two ends. The CDR3 bases are TGTGCCAGCAGTTTTTCGACTTACGAGCAGTACTTC. Encoded protein: CASSFSTYEQYF.

This clone was detected a few times. J is TRBJ1-2 and V is TRBV6-5, with D possibly being TRBD1 (5 bases). Germline CDR1 and CDR2: MNHEY and SVGAGI. V lost 7 bases and J lost 8, with 17 bases in between. CDR3 length: 13 amino acids. CDR3 DNA: TGTGCCAGCACCCTGGACACAACCGGGGGCTACACCTTC. Amino acids: CASTLDTTGGYTF.

This rearrangement joins TRBV30 to TRBJ2-2; perhaps TRBD2 as D (5 bases). Trimming left V 4 bases short and J 5 bases short, with 8 bases between. Germline V gene sequence: CDR1 GTSNPN, CDR2 SVGIG (reference sequence). The CDR3 is 12 amino acids. CDR3 in amino acids: CAWKRATGELFF. The CDR3 bases are TGTGCCTGGAAGAGGGCGACCGGGGAGCTGTTTTTT.

V is TRBV29-1 and J is TRBJ2-7, with TRBD1 matching 7 bases. Trimming took 6 bases from V and 2 from J; bases not matched to a gene: 10. The CDR3 has 14 residues. The germline V gene has CDR1 SQVTM and CDR2 ANQGSEA. In nucleotides, the CDR3 is TGCAGCGTCGCAGGTCAGGGGGTAACCTACGAGCAGTACTTC. Translated, it gives CSVAGQGVTYEQYF.

The rearrangement uses TRBV29-1 and TRBJ1-2; possible D gene TRBD1, 6 bases. The CDR3 is made up of 13 amino acids. Trimming removed 1 base at V and 10 bases at J, with 16 bases between. Germline V gives CDR1 SQVTM, CDR2 ANQGSEA. The chain's CDR3 is CSVEGGEAGAYTF. The CDR3 nucleotides are TGCAGCGTTGAAGGGGGAGAGGCGGGGGCCTACACCTTC.

A remark on this clone: Additional DNA sequences in this sample encode the identical CDR3. J is TRBJ2-5 and V is TRBV6-5; D gene ambiguous. V dropped 0 bases and J dropped 0 bases, with 5 bases sitting between them. CDR3 length: 14 residues. Looked up from germline, CDR1 is MNHEY and CDR2 is SVGAGI. The CDR3 bases are TGTGCCAGCAGTTACTCAAGGTACCAAGAGACCCAGTACTTC. It is translated as CASSYSRYQETQYF.